This T cell receptor (beta chain) was recorded in a study of B cell selection in AIRE deficiency. Study-wide results and caveats: Shorter CDR3s marked shared Treg sequences, biased toward few non-templated insertions. Patient Tconv cells held roughly a third of Treg sequences shared by healthy donors.

Original analysis: Pooled Tregs gave roughly 5.6x10^4 patient and over 8.5x10^4 donor TCRbeta sequences. Only in-frame clones appear in the TCRdb table, and some are missing; sequencing was by immunoSEQ multiplex PCR. V and J calls and clone size are as listed in that table; D and trimming were resolved from the DNA. The sample carries tens of thousands of clones, approximately 94% recorded once. A note on this clone: Its target is unknown.

The regulatory T cell sort gate was CD4+CD25hiCD127low/negative. The clonotype comes from a human donor with AIRE deficiency. Sample: Tregs sorted from PBMCs.

CDR3 residues: CASSPFPPWQVPNEQFF. DNA for the CDR3: TGTGCCAGCTCACCTTTCCCCCCCTGGCAAGTTCCCAATGAGCAGTTCTTC. The J gene is TRBJ2-1, the V gene TRBV18; unclear D gene. This CDR3 comprises 17 residues. The V gene lost 3 bases and the J gene lost 6 bases, with 21 bases spanning the gap. The germline CDR1 and CDR2 sequences are KGHSH and LQKENI.